The rows below give T cell receptor beta chains drawn from one sample of a study of PD-1 blockade in classical Hodgkin lymphoma. Assay: immunoSEQ multiplex PCR; the TCRdb copy retains only in-frame clones and omits some. The sample records 9,000 to 13,000 clones, roughly 72% being singletons. The sequencing used CD4+ T cells from blood, collected before the fourth cycle of nivolumab. The receptors derive from a human donor with classical Hodgkin lymphoma. CDR3s include the opening cysteine and the closing phenylalanine or tryptophan. D genes are given only for firm matches. Only part of the rows carry a size: once, few, many, or a class if the clone is expanded.

v_gene	j_gene	abundance	d_gene	CDR3nt	CDR3aa
TRBV27	TRBJ1-5	few	NA	TGTGCCAGCAGTTTATCTGCCAGTCAGCCCCAGCATTTT	CASSLSASQPQHF
TRBV7-3	TRBJ2-3	NA	TRBD1	TGTGCCAGCAGCTCGACAGGGACAGATACGCAGTATTTT	CASSSTGTDTQYF
TRBV7-7	TRBJ2-5	NA	TRBD2	TGTGCCAGCAGCCCGAGCGGGGTCAAGACCCAGTACTTC	CASSPSGVKTQYF
TRBV7-9	TRBJ2-1	NA	TRBD2	TGTGCCAGCAGCTCGAAGAGACTAGCGGGAGGAAAGAATGAGCAGTTCTTC	CASSSKRLAGGKNEQFF
TRBV7-2	TRBJ2-4	NA	NA	TGTGCCAGCAGCCCCTACAGCGGAGCAGCCAAAAACATTCAGTACTTC	CASSPYSGAAKNIQYF
TRBV30	TRBJ2-7	NA	NA	TGTGCCTGGAGTGGCCAGGACTCCTACGAGCAGTACTTC	CAWSGQDSYEQYF
TRBV6-5	TRBJ2-7	NA	TRBD2	TGTGCCAGCTCCGGGACTAGCGGGTTGTACGAGCAGTACTTC	CASSGTSGLYEQYF
TRBV28	TRBJ1-2	NA	NA	TGTGCCAGCAGTTTGGGGGGAGTTAATGGCTACACCTTC	CASSLGGVNGYTF
TRBV2	TRBJ2-5	NA	NA	TGTGCCAGCAGTGAACCAGCGGCAGGGGCCCAGACCCAGTACTTC	CASSEPAAGAQTQYF
TRBV19	TRBJ1-4	NA	NA	TGTGCCAGTAGTATCGGTAATGCCTTAAATGAAAAACTGTTTTTT	CASSIGNALNEKLFF
TRBV6-5	TRBJ1-2	NA	NA	TGTGCCAGCAGTTACCGCAAGAGAAAGGACTCTTTAGGCTACACCTTC	CASSYRKRKDSLGYTF
TRBV11-3	TRBJ2-1	NA	NA	TGTGCCAGCAGCTTAGACGGACCAAACAATGAGCAGTTCTTC	CASSLDGPNNEQFF
TRBV19	TRBJ1-1	NA	NA	TGTGCCAGTAGTGCGACCCTACACGGTAACACTGAAGCTTTCTTT	CASSATLHGNTEAFF
TRBV28	TRBJ2-7	once	NA	TGTGCCAGCAGTCCCCCGACAGGTTTTGGGGAGCAGTACTTC	CASSPPTGFGEQYF
TRBV5-1	TRBJ2-3	NA	NA	TGCGCCAGCAGCTTGGGCCGGGGCACAGATACGCAGTATTTT	CASSLGRGTDTQYF
TRBV5-1	TRBJ2-7	NA	NA	TGCGCCAGCAGCTTAGGAGTGGGCATCGTCTACGAGCAGTACTTC	CASSLGVGIVYEQYF
TRBV19	TRBJ1-1	NA	NA	TGTGCCACTCAAACAGGTGAACTCACTGAAGCTTTCTTT	CATQTGELTEAFF
TRBV28	TRBJ1-1	NA	NA	TGTGCCAGCGGAAATCAAGCTTTCTTT	CASGNQAFF
TRBV16	TRBJ1-1	few	NA	TGTGCCAGCAGCCAATGGCAGGGAAACACTGAAGCTTTCTTT	CASSQWQGNTEAFF
TRBV7-3	TRBJ2-7	NA	TRBD2	TGTGCCAGCAGCGCCTCGACTAGCGGGAGCCGGGGGCAGTACTTC	CASSASTSGSRGQYF
TRBV21-1	TRBJ2-7	once	NA	TGTGCCAGCAGCAGGGGACTAGCGGAGCAGTACTTC	CASSRGLAEQYF
TRBV7-3	TRBJ2-7	NA	TRBD1	TGTGCCAGCAGCACCGGGACAGGGTACGAGCAGTACTTC	CASSTGTGYEQYF
TRBV7-2	TRBJ2-2	NA	TRBD1	TGTGCCGTACGAGCCGGGACAGGGAGAACCGGGGAGCTGTTTTTT	CAVRAGTGRTGELFF
TRBV10-3	TRBJ2-1	few	TRBD2	TGTGTAACGACCCGGGGGAGCGGGAGAGGCAATGAGCAGTTCTTC	CVTTRGSGRGNEQFF
TRBV5-1	TRBJ1-5	NA	NA	TGCGCCAGCAGCTTGGAGGGGCAGGTAGATGGCAATCAGCCCCAGCATTTT	CASSLEGQVDGNQPQHF
TRBV10-3	TRBJ2-5	NA	NA	TGTGCCATCAGTGAGTCAGGTACAGCCAACTACCTGCCTCAAGAGACCCAGTACTTC	CAISESGTANYLPQETQYF
TRBV7-9	TRBJ2-1	NA	TRBD2	TGTGCCAGCAGCTTAGCGACAGCGGGATCGCAGTTCTTC	CASSLATAGSQFF
TRBV11-2	TRBJ1-3	NA	NA	TGTGCCAGCAGCTCCGCGACAAATCCTGGAAACACCATATATTTT	CASSSATNPGNTIYF
TRBV10-3	TRBJ2-5	NA	NA	TGTGCCAGCGGGACCCTAAGGGAGACCCAGTACTTC	CASGTLRETQYF
TRBV5-4	TRBJ2-1	NA	NA	TGTGCCAGCACCGTCGGAGGGGGTGAGCAGTTCTTC	CASTVGGGEQFF
TRBV6-6	TRBJ1-6	NA	NA	TGTGCCAGCAGTTACAGAGGGGAGAATTCACCCCTCCACTTT	CASSYRGENSPLHF
TRBV7-9	TRBJ1-6	NA	TRBD1	TGTGCCAGCAGCGGGACAGGGGAACGTTCACCCCTCCACTTT	CASSGTGERSPLHF
TRBV6-5	TRBJ2-2	NA	TRBD1	TGTGCCAGCAGTACAGGGGGCACCGGGGAGCTGTTTTTT	CASSTGGTGELFF
TRBV5-4	TRBJ2-5	NA	TRBD2	TGTGCCAGCAGCCCTGGACTAGCGGGAGGGCCTGAGGAGACCCAGTACTTC	CASSPGLAGGPEETQYF
TRBV6-5	TRBJ1-5	NA	TRBD1	TGTGCCAGCAGCCTGACAGGGTTGGGGGATCAGCCCCAGCATTTT	CASSLTGLGDQPQHF
TRBV18	TRBJ1-2	once	NA	TGTGCCAGCTCGCTCAGGGTTGACTATGGCTACACCTTC	CASSLRVDYGYTF
TRBV6-6	TRBJ2-7	NA	NA	TGTGCCAGCAGTTACTCCGCGGGCCCAGGCGGATACGAGCAGTACTTC	CASSYSAGPGGYEQYF
TRBV18	TRBJ1-1	few	NA	TGTGCCAGCTCACCAAGTTTACAAAACACTGAAGCTTTCTTT	CASSPSLQNTEAFF
TRBV7-9	TRBJ2-7	NA	NA	TGTGCCAGCAGCTTAGCGCTATCAGGATACGAGCAGTACTTC	CASSLALSGYEQYF
TRBV5-1	TRBJ2-6	NA	TRBD1	TGCGCCAGCAGCACCGGTCCCGGGACAGGGACTGGGGCCAACGTCCTGACTTTC	CASSTGPGTGTGANVLTF
TRBV7-2	TRBJ1-2	NA	TRBD1	TGTGCCAGCAGATTAGGACAGGGAGGCTATGGCTACACCTTC	CASRLGQGGYGYTF
TRBV6-5	TRBJ1-3	NA	NA	TGTGCCAGCAGGGACACTGGAAACACCATATATTTT	CASRDTGNTIYF
TRBV5-1	TRBJ2-7	NA	NA	TGCGCCAGCAGCCCCCCCGGAGGGCAGGTCTCCTACGAGCAGTACTTC	CASSPPGGQVSYEQYF
TRBV5-8	TRBJ2-2	few	NA	TGTGCCAGCAGCTTGGAACGATGGAACACCGGGGAGCTGTTTTTT	CASSLERWNTGELFF
TRBV5-6	TRBJ2-1	once	NA	TGTGCCAGCAGCCCCGGGACGGAATTGTGGAATGAGCAGTTCTTC	CASSPGTELWNEQFF
TRBV4-2	TRBJ2-7	NA	TRBD2	TGTGCCAGCAGCCAGCGGGCTAGCGGGAGGGCCTCGTCGTACGAGCAGTACTTC	CASSQRASGRASSYEQYF